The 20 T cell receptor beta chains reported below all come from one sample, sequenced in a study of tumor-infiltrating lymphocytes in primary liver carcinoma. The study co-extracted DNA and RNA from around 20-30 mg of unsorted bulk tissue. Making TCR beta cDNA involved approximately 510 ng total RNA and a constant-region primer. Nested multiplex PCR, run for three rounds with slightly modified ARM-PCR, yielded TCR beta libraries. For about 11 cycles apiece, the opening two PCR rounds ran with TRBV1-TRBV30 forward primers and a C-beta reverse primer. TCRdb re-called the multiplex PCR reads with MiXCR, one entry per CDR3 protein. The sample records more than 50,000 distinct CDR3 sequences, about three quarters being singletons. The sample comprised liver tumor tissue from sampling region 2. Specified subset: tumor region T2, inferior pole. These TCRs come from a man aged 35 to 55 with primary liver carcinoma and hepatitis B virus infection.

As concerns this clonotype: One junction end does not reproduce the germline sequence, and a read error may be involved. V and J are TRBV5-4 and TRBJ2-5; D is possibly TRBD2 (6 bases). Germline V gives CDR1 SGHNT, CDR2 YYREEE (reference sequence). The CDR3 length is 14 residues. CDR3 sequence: CASSSRDGGESQYF. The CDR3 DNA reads TGTGCCAGCAGCTCCCGGGACGGGGGAGAGTCCCAGTACTTC.

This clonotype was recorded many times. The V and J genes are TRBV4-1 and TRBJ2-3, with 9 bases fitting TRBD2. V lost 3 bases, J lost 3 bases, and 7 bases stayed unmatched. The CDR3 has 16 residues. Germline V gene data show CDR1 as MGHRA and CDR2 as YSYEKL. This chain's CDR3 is CASSHIAGVGTDTQYF. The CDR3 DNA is TGCGCCAGCAGCCATATAGCGGGAGTAGGAACAGATACGCAGTATTTT.

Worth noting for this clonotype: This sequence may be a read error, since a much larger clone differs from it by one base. The CDR3 region has the DNA TGCACCAGCAGCCCAGTCCCAGGGGGCGATAGCACAGATACGCAGTATTTT. Protein: CTSSPVPGGDSTDTQYF. The chain combines TRBV5-1 with TRBJ2-3; 8 nucleotides agree with TRBD1. CDR1 is SGHRS, CDR2 YFSETQ, per germline. This CDR3 has 17 residues.

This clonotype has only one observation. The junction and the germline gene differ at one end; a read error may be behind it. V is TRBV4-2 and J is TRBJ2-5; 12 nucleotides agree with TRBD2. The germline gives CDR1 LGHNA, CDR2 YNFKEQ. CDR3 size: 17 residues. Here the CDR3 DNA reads TGTGCCAGCAGCCAAGGACGACTAGCGGGAGTCGGGGAGACCCAGTATTTC. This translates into CASSQGRLAGVGETQYF.

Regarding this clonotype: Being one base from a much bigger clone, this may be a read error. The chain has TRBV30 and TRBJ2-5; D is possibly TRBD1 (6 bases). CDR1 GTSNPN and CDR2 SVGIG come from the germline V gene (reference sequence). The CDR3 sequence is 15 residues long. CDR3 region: CVWSVQGVSSETQYF. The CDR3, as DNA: TGTGTCTGGAGTGTACAGGGTGTATCTTCGGAGACCCAGTACTTC.

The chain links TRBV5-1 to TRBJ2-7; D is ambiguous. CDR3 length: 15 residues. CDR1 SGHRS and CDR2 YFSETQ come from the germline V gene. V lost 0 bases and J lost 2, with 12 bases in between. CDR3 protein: CASSLVWGATYEQYF. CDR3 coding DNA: TGCGCCAGCAGCTTGGTTTGGGGTGCCACCTACGAGCAGTACTTC.

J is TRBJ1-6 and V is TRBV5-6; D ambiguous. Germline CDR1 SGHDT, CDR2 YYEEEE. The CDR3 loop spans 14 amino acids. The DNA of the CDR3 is TGTGCAATCAGAGGTAGCTCAATCAATTCACCCCTCCACTTT. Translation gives CAIRGSSINSPLHF. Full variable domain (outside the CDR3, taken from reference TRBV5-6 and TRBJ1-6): DAGVTQSPTHLIKTRGQQVTLRCSPKSGHDTVSWYQQALGQGPQFIFQYYEEEERQRGNFPDRFSGHQFPNYSSELNVNALLLGDSALYLCAIRGSSINSPLHFGNGTRLTVT.

CDR3 loop: CASSALPRQGWAFF. CDR3 bases: TGTGCCAGCAGTGCACTCCCGAGACAGGGATGGGCATTCTTT. The chain has TRBV6-1 and TRBJ1-1, with TRBD1 matching 7 bases. The CDR3 covers 14 residues. CDR1 is MNHNS, CDR2 SASEGT, per germline. After removal of 4 bases from V and 14 bases from J, the junction contained 16 bases not matched to a gene.

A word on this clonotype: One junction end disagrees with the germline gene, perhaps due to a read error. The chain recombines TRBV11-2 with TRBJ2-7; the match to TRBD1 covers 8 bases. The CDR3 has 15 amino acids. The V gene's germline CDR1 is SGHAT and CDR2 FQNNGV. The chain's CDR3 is CASSLDRGLTYGQHF. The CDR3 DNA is TGTGCCAGCAGCTTAGACAGGGGGCTTACCTACGGGCAGCACTTC.

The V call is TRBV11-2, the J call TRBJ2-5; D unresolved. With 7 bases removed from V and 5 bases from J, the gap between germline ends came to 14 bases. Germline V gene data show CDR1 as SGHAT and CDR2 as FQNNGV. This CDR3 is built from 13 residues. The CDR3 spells CASNTILRETQYF. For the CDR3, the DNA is TGTGCCAGCAACACCATTCTAAGGGAGACCCAGTACTTC.

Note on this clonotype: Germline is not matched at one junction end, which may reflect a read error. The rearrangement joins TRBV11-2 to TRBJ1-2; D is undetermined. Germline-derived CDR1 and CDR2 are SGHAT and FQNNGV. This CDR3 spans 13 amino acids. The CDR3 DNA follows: TGTGCCACCAGCTTAGAAAGGAACTATGGCTACACCTTC. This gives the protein CATSLERNYGYTF. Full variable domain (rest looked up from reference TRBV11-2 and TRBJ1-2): EAGVAQSPRYKIIEKRQSVAFWCNPISGHATLYWYQQILGQGPKLLIQFQNNGVVDDSQLPKDRFSAERLKGVDSTLKIQPAKLEDSAVYLCATSLERNYGYTFGSGTRLTVV.

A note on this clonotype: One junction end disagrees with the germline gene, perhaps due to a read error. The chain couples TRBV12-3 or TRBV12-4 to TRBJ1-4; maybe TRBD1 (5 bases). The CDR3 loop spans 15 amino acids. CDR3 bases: TGTGCCAGCAGTTTGTTGGGGGTAACTAATGAAAAAGTGTTTTTT. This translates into CASSLLGVTNEKVFF.

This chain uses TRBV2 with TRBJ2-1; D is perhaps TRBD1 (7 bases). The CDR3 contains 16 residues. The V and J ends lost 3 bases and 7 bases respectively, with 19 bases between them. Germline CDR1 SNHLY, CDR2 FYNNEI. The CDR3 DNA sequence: TGTGCCAGCAGTGACCATGGCAGGGGGGCTGGTAATGAGCAGTTCTTC. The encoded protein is CASSDHGRGAGNEQFF.

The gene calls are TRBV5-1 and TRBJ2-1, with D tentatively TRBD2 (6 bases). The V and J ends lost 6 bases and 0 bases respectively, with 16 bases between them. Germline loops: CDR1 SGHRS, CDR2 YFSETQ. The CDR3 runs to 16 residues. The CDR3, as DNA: TGCGCCAGCAACTTCCTTAACGGGAGCTCCTACAATGAGCAGTTCTTC. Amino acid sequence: CASNFLNGSSYNEQFF.

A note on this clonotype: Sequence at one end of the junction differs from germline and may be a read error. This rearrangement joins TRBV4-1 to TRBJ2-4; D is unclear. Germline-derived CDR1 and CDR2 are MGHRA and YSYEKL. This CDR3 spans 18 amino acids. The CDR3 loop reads CASSQDPPGLYAKNIEYF. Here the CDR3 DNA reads TGCGCCAGCAGCCAAGATCCCCCAGGCCTCTATGCCAAAAACATTGAGTACTTC.

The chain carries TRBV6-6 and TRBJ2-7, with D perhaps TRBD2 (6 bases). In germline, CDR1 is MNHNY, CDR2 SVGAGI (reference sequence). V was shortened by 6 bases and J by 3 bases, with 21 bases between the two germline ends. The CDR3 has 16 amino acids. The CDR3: CASRRFGTPSDYEQYF. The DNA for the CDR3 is TGTGCCAGCAGGAGATTCGGGACTCCATCAGACTACGAGCAGTACTTC.

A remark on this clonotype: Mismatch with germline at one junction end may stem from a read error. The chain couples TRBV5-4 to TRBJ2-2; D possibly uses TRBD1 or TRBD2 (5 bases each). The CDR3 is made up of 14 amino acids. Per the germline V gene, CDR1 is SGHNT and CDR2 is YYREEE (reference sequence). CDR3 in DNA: TGTGCCAACAGCTTGGGGGTACCCACCGGAGAGCTGTTTTTT. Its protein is CANSLGVPTGELFF.

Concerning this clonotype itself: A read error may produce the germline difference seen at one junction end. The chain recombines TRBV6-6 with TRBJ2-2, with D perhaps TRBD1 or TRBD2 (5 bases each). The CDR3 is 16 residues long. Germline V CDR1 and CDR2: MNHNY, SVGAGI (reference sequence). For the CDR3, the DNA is TGTGCCAGCACTCGCGGGCCCACTTCGGACACTGGGGAGCTGTTTTTT. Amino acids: CASTRGPTSDTGELFF.

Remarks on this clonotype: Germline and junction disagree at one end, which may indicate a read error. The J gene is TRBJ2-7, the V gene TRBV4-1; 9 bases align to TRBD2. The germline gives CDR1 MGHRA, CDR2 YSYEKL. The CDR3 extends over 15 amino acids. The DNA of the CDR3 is TGCGCCAACAGCCAAGGTCCTAGCGGGACCTACGAGCAGTACTTC. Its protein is CANSQGPSGTYEQYF.

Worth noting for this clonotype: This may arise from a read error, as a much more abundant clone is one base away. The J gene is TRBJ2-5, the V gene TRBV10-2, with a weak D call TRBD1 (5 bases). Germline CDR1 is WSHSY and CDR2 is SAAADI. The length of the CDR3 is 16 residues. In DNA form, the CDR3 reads TGCGTCAGCACTGAGGCGACAGCATCGTACCAAGAGACCCAGTACTTC. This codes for CVSTEATASYQETQYF.